There are a few counts of the clone carrying this T cell receptor beta chain. PCR primers comprised 60 Vbeta and 13 Jbeta primers. Clones were read by immunoSEQ multiplex PCR, and TCRdb kept only the in-frame ones, dropping some. The table has over 100,000 clones, 73% seen once. The data derive from a study of cytomegalovirus exposure and HLA in healthy donors. This CDR3 is built from 16 residues. Trimming shortened V by 5 bases and J by 1 base, and 17 bases separated the two germline ends. In germline, CDR1 is SGHNT, CDR2 YENEEA. The origin of this receptor is a woman aged 30 to 39 in good health and CMV-seronegative. The chain joins TRBV11-3 to TRBJ1-1; the D gene is possibly TRBD1 (5 bases). Sequenced sample: PBMCs. The CDR3 nucleotides are TGTGCCAGCAGCCGTAGACAGCTCTTAGGGAACACTGAAGCTTTCTTT. As protein: CASSRRQLLGNTEAFF.